This T cell receptor (beta chain) emerged from a study of T cells in Graves' hyperthyroidism and ophthalmopathy. Study-level findings and limits: For ophthalmopathy, model prediction preceded onset by a median about six months.

Uncontrolled infection, other autoimmune disease, pregnancy or lactation led to exclusion. This clonotype occurred many times. Its antigen is not identified. V was pared by 0 bases and J by 1 base, with 4 bases of the junction left unmatched. Per the germline V gene, CDR1 is DFQATT and CDR2 is SNEGSKA (reference sequence). CDR3 length equals 15 residues. RNA transcripts yielded amplified TCR beta CDR3 regions. HTBI primers drove first-round RT-PCR of the TCR CDR3. TCRdb redid the calling of the multiplex PCR reads with MiXCR, one entry per CDR3 protein. The top ten hold roughly 7.7% of the sample, which has around 580,000 distinct CDR3 sequences, around 46% seen once.

Material for sequencing was peripheral blood or thyroid tissue (not recorded which). The rearrangement joins TRBV20-1 to TRBJ2-5; 8 bases agree with TRBD1. This clonotype originated in a young woman with Graves' hyperthyroidism. The CDR3 coding sequence is TGCAGTGCTAGAGATTCCAGGGGGCGCCAAGAGACCCAGTACTTC. Amino acids: CSARDSRGRQETQYF.